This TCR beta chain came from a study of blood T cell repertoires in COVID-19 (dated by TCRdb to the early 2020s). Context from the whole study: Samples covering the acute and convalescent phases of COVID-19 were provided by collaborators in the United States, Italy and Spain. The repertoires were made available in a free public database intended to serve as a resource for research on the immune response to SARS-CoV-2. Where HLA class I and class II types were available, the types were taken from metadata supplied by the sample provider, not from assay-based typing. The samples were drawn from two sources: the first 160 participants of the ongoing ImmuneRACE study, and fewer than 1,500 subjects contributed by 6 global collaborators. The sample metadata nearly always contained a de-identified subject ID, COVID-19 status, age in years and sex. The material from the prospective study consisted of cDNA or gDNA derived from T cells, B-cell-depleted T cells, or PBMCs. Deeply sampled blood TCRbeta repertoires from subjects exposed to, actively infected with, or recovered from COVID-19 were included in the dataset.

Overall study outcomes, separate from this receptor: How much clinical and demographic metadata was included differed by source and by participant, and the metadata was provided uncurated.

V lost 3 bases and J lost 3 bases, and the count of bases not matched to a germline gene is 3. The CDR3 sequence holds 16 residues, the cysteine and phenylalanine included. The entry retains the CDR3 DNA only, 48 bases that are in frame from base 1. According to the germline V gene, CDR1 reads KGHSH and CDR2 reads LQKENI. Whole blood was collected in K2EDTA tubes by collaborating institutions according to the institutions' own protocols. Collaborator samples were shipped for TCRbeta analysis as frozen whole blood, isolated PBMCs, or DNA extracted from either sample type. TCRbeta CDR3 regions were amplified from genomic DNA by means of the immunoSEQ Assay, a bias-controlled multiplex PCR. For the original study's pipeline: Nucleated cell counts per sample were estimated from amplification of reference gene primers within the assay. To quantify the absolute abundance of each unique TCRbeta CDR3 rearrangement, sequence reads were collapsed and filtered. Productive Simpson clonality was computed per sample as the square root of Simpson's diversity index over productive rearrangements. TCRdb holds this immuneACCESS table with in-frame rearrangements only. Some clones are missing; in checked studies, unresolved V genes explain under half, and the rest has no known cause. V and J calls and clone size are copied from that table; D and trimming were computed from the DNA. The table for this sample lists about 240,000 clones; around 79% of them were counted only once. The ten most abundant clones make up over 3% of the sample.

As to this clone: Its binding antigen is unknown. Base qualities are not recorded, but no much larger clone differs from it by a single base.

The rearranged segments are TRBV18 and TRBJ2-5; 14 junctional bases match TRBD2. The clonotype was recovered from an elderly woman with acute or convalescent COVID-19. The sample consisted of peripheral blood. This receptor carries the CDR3 CASSPRLAGGKETQYF. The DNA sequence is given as TGTGCCAGCTCACCCCGACTAGCGGGAGGGAAAGAGACCCAGTACTTC.